Following are 25 T cell receptor beta chains from one sample sequenced in a study of a mutant IDH1 vaccine in newly diagnosed glioma. These TCRs are of unknown antigen specificity. The protocol was immunoSEQ multiplex PCR, while the TCRdb copy is restricted to in-frame clones and leaves out a portion. Of around 40,000 clones in the sample, roughly 80% were seen once. Time point in this sample: week 23, last vaccination. Topical imiquimod was applied with each vaccine dose, which held 300 ug of mutant IDH1 20-mer peptide. The material was PBMCs, obtained from a glioma patient whose treatment included an IDH1 peptide vaccine. These receptors came from a man between 50 and 59 years old with glioma.

The chain is built from TRBV10-3 and TRBJ1-2, with unresolved D. Germline CDR1 and CDR2: ENHRY and SYGVKD. Trimming cost V 0 bases and J 5 bases, with 4 bases left between them. The CDR3 extends over 12 amino acids. The CDR3 region is CAISESSYGYTF. DNA of the CDR3: TGTGCCATCAGTGAGTCCTCATATGGCTACACCTTC.

The genes are TRBV5-5 and TRBJ2-7, with no clear D. Germline V gene sequence: CDR1 SGHKS, CDR2 YYEKEE (reference sequence). Trimming cost V 0 bases and J 2 bases, with 6 bases left between them. The CDR3 sequence is 13 residues long. CDR3 sequence reads: CASSLGRAYEQYF. The DNA for the CDR3 is TGTGCCAGCAGCTTGGGCAGAGCCTACGAGCAGTACTTC.

The chain carries TRBV2 and TRBJ2-7; 7 nucleotides match TRBD1. Germline trimming cut 6 bases from V and 7 bases from J; bases unmatched to any gene: 9. The germline V gene encodes CDR1 SNHLY and CDR2 FYNNEI. CDR3 length equals 13 residues. The CDR3: CASRLDRTSEQYF. Written as DNA, the CDR3 is TGTGCCAGCAGGTTGGACAGGACGAGTGAGCAGTACTTC.

CDR3 in DNA: TGCAGTGCAGCACAGGGGCGTGAGCAGTTCTTC. The encoded protein is CSAAQGREQFF. The V gene is TRBV20-1, the J gene TRBJ2-1; TRBD1 matches 7 bases. V trimming: 6 bases; J trimming: 9 bases; junction bases outside the gene matches: 5. The CDR3 has 11 residues. CDR1 and CDR2 (germline): DFQATT, SNEGSKA (reference sequence).

As to this clone: A far larger clone differs by one base, so this is likely a read error. The chain has TRBV11-2 and TRBJ2-7, with D hard to call. Trimming cost V 5 bases and J 3 bases, with 5 bases left between them. Germline V gives CDR1 SGHAT, CDR2 FQNNGV. The CDR3 has 11 residues. CDR3 protein: CASSPNYEQYF. In nucleotides, the CDR3 is TGTGCCAGCAGCCCGAACTACGAGCAGTACTTC.

This rearrangement joins TRBV5-8 to TRBJ1-1; 10 bases map to TRBD1. The CDR3 spans 15 residues. From germline, CDR1 is SGHTS and CDR2 YDEGEE. V trimming: 4 bases; J trimming: 5 bases; junction bases outside the gene matches: 8. DNA for the CDR3: TGTGCCAGCAGCGCCTACCCGGGACAGGGGACTGAAGCTTTCTTT. Its translation: CASSAYPGQGTEAFF.

V and J are TRBV9 and TRBJ2-3; D uncertain. CDR1 is SGDLS and CDR2 is YYNGEE in the germline V gene. V lost 0 bases and J lost 2, with 10 bases in between. This CDR3 comprises 15 residues. CDR3 sequence: CASSVVPTATDTQYF. In DNA form, the CDR3 reads TGTGCCAGCAGCGTAGTCCCTACGGCCACAGATACGCAGTATTTT.

CDR3 nucleotide sequence: TGTGCCAGCTCACCAACCCCCGGGGAGCTGTTTTTT. It codes for CASSPTPGELFF. This chain links TRBV18 with TRBJ2-2; D uncertain. The CDR3 runs 12 residues. Germline values: CDR1 KGHSH, CDR2 LQKENI. V lost 2 bases and J lost 6, with 4 bases in between.

The rearrangement joins TRBV27 to TRBJ2-6; possible D gene TRBD2, 5 bases. CDR3 length: 15 amino acids. V dropped 4 bases and J dropped 2 bases, with 9 bases sitting between them. Germline CDR1 is MNHEY and CDR2 is SMNVEV (reference sequence). The CDR3 spells CASSSLAAGANVLTF. The CDR3 DNA sequence: TGTGCCAGCAGTTCCCTAGCAGCTGGGGCCAACGTCCTGACTTTC.

This chain links TRBV25-1 with TRBJ1-5; possible D gene TRBD1, 6 bases. With 7 bases removed from V and 1 base from J, the gap between germline ends came to 20 bases. Germline-derived CDR1 and CDR2 are MGHDK and SYGVNS. This CDR3 is 17 amino acids long. In DNA, the CDR3 is TGTGCCAGCAAGGGGAAAGTTGGGGGCGAGAGCAATCAGCCCCAGCATTTT. It specifies CASKGKVGGESNQPQHF.

This clone has a single count. The chain is built from TRBV9 and TRBJ1-3; the D is unclear. Germline CDR1 and CDR2: SGDLS and YYNGEE. The CDR3 has 15 residues. The V end was cut by 4 bases, the J end by 7 bases, with 18 bases between. CDR3 in DNA: TGTGCCAGCAGCCCACCGGACGGAATGATTAACACCATATATTTT. Translating gives CASSPPDGMINTIYF.

V usage is TRBV5-1 and J usage is TRBJ1-5; a weak D match, TRBD1 (6 bases). Trimming pared 4 bases from V and 6 bases from J, leaving 11 bases between. The CDR3 runs 13 residues. CDR1 is SGHRS and CDR2 is YFSETQ in the germline V gene. The CDR3, as DNA: TGCGCCAGCAGCAAAGGAGGGGGTCAGCCCCAGCATTTT. This gives the protein CASSKGGGQPQHF.

The chain links TRBV10-3 to TRBJ1-4; no clear D. Germline-derived CDR1 and CDR2 are ENHRY and SYGVKD. The CDR3 sequence is 16 residues long. The germline V and J ends were trimmed by 3 bases and 8 bases, with 19 bases remaining between them. The CDR3 nucleotides read TGTGCCATCAGTGACGGGTCGAGACTACTAGGGGAAAAACTGTTTTTT. Translation gives CAISDGSRLLGEKLFF.

This clone has only a few counts. The chain employs TRBV19 and TRBJ2-1, with D tentatively TRBD2 (5 bases). Germline CDR1 LNHDA, CDR2 SQIVND (reference sequence). V gave up 6 bases and J gave up 1 base, with 13 bases separating them. The CDR3 covers 15 residues. CDR3 sequence: CASRSGGMSYNEQFF. The CDR3 bases are TGTGCCAGTAGATCTGGAGGCATGTCCTACAATGAGCAGTTCTTC.

DNA of the CDR3: TGTGCCTGGAGTGTACGCGGGACTATGGGAGGCTACACCTTC. Translating it yields CAWSVRGTMGGYTF. The V and J genes are TRBV30 and TRBJ1-2; D perhaps matches TRBD1 (5 bases). The germline CDR1 and CDR2 sequences are GTSNPN and SVGIG (reference sequence). V was clipped by 0 bases and J by 8 bases, with 16 bases between them. This CDR3 contains 14 residues.

The rearrangement links TRBV10-2 to TRBJ2-5; D is undetermined. Germline lookup yields CDR1 WSHSY and CDR2 SAAADI. CDR3 length: 12 residues. Trimming left V 8 bases short and J 1 base short, with 8 bases between. The CDR3 region is CASGPVQETQYF. The CDR3, as DNA: TGCGCCAGCGGCCCGGTCCAAGAGACCCAGTACTTC.

V gene TRBV10-3 combines with J gene TRBJ1-2, with 7 bases that match TRBD1. Germline trimming cut 3 bases from V and 4 bases from J; bases unmatched to any gene: 5. The CDR3 is made up of 14 amino acids. CDR1 is ENHRY and CDR2 is SYGVKD in the germline V gene. CDR3 amino acids: CAISEGTAIYGYTF. The CDR3 nucleotides read TGTGCCATCAGTGAAGGGACAGCGATCTATGGCTACACCTTC.

This chain connects TRBV2 to TRBJ1-5; D is perhaps TRBD1 (5 bases). Germline V gene lookup returns CDR1 SNHLY and CDR2 FYNNEI. Trimming took off 0 bases at V and 6 bases at J, with 18 bases between the two ends. The CDR3 sequence is 17 residues long. Here the CDR3 reads CASSEALRWQGAQPQHF. The CDR3 region has the DNA TGTGCCAGCAGTGAAGCGCTTCGTTGGCAGGGCGCTCAGCCCCAGCATTTT.

V gene TRBV28 combines with J gene TRBJ2-7; TRBD2 aligns across 8 bases. CDR1 and CDR2 (germline): MDHEN, SYDVKM. V shed 2 bases, J shed 6 bases, and the junction held 6 bases outside the gene matches. The CDR3 covers 14 residues. Here the CDR3 reads CASSLPLSGGEQYF. CDR3 nucleotides: TGTGCCAGCAGTTTACCGCTCAGCGGGGGCGAGCAGTACTTC.

The count of this clone is one. The V and J genes are TRBV7-9 and TRBJ2-7, with D perhaps TRBD2 (6 bases). The germline V gene encodes CDR1 SEHNR and CDR2 FQNEAQ (reference sequence). The V and J ends lost 7 bases and 3 bases respectively, with 16 bases between them. The CDR3 length is 14 residues. DNA for the CDR3: TGTGCCAGCACTCTAACGGGGGAAAGCTACGAGCAGTACTTC. It translates to CASTLTGESYEQYF. The full variable domain, its missing parts supplied by reference TRBV7-9 and TRBJ2-7, is DTGVSQNPRHKITKRGQNVTFRCDPISEHNRLYWYRQTLGQGPEFLTYFQNEAQLEKSRLLSDRFSAERPKGSFSTLEIQRTEQGDSAMYLCASTLTGESYEQYFGPGTRLTVT.

This chain links TRBV7-2 with TRBJ2-3; D call uncertain. The germline V gene encodes CDR1 SGHTA and CDR2 FQGNSA. This CDR3 region has 15 residues. V lost 1 base and J 4 bases, leaving 12 bases between the germline ends. The CDR3 DNA reads TGTGCCAGCAGCTTAGATCTCGGTGTTGCAGATACGCAGTATTTT. It codes for CASSLDLGVADTQYF.

The rearrangement uses TRBV9 and TRBJ1-2; 8 bases map to TRBD1. Trimming cost V 0 bases and J 2 bases; bases outside gene matches: 3. CDR3 length equals 15 residues. Germline lookup yields CDR1 SGDLS and CDR2 YYNGEE. The CDR3 bases are TGTGCCAGCAGCGTAGATTACAGGGGGAACTATGGCTACACCTTC. It yields the protein CASSVDYRGNYGYTF.

The V call is TRBV5-1, the J call TRBJ1-4; D may be TRBD1 (6 bases). V was pared by 0 bases and J by 7 bases, with 13 bases between. CDR3 size: 15 residues. Germline V gene data show CDR1 as SGHRS and CDR2 as YFSETQ. The CDR3 bases are TGCGCCAGCAGCTTGGGGACAGTTCAAAGTGAAAAACTGTTTTTT. Translated, it gives CASSLGTVQSEKLFF.

This clone was picked up one time. The V gene is TRBV27, the J gene TRBJ1-1, with 9 bases matching TRBD1. This CDR3 contains 16 residues. V trimming: 3 bases; J trimming: 5 bases; junction bases outside the gene matches: 10. Germline values: CDR1 MNHEY, CDR2 SMNVEV (reference sequence). This CDR3 is CASSLSGQGSKTEAFF. For the CDR3, the DNA is TGTGCCAGCAGTTTGTCTGGACAGGGGTCGAAAACTGAAGCTTTCTTT.

V gene TRBV4-3 combines with J gene TRBJ2-3, with 9 bases fitting TRBD1. With 3 bases clipped from V and 3 bases from J, the junction kept 1 base outside the gene matches. In germline, CDR1 is LGHNA, CDR2 YSLEER. The CDR3 runs 14 residues. This chain's CDR3 is CASSQGTGTDTQYF. CDR3 nucleotides: TGCGCCAGCAGCCAGGGGACAGGGACAGATACGCAGTATTTT.